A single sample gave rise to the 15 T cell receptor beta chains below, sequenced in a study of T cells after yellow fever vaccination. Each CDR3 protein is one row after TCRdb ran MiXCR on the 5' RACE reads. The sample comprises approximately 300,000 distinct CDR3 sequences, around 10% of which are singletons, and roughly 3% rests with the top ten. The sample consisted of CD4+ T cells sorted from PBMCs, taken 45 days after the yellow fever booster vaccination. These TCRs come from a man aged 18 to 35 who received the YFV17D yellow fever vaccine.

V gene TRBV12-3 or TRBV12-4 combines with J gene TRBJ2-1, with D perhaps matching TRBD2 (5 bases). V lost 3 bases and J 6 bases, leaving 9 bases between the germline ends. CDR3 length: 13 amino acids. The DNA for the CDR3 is TGTGCCAGCAGTTTCGGGAATCTCAATGAGCAGTTCTTC. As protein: CASSFGNLNEQFF.

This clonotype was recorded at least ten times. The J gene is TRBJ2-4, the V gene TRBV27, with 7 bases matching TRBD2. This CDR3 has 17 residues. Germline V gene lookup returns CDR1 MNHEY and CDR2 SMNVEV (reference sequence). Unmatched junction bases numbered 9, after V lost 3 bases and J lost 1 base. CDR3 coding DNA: TGTGCCAGCAGTTTCCTCAGGGAGGGTAGGGCCAAAAACATTCAGTACTTC. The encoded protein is CASSFLREGRAKNIQYF.

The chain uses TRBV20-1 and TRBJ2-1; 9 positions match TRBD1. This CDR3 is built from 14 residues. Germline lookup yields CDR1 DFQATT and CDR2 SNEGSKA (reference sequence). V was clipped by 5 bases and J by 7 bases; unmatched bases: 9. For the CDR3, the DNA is TGCAGTGCTGCCCGCGGTGGGACAGGGAATGAGCAGTTCTTC. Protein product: CSAARGGTGNEQFF.

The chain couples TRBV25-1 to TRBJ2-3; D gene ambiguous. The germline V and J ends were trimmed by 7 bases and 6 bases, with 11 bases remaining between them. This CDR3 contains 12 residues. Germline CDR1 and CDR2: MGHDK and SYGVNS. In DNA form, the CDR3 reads TGTGCCAGCAACCGAGCCCGGGATACGCAGTATTTT. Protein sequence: CASNRARDTQYF.

The CDR3: CSARGTGIKSYNEQFF. CDR3 nucleotide sequence: TGCAGTGCTAGAGGCACAGGGATTAAATCCTACAATGAGCAGTTCTTC. The rearrangement uses TRBV20-1 and TRBJ2-1; D perhaps matches TRBD1 (6 bases). Trimming cost V 1 base and J 1 base, with 14 bases left between them. CDR1 and CDR2 from the germline V gene are DFQATT and SNEGSKA (reference sequence). The CDR3 length is 16 residues.

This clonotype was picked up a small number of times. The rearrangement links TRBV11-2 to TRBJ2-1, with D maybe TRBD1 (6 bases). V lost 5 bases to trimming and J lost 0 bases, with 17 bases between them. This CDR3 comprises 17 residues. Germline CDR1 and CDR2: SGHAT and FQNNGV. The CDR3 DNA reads TGTGCCAGCAGCCCCCCCGCCGTGGGGGCCTCCTACAATGAGCAGTTCTTC. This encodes CASSPPAVGASYNEQFF.

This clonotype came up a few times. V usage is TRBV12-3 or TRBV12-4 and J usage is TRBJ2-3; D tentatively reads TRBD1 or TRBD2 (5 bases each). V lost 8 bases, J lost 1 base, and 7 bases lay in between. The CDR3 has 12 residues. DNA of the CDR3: TGTGCCAGCGGGGGACGCACAGATACGCAGTATTTT. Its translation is CASGGRTDTQYF.

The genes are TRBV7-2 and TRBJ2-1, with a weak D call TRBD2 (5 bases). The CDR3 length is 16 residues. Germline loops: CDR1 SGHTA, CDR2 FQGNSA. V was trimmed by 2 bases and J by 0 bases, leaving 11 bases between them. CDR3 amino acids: CASSLRRAGSYNEQFF. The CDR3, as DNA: TGTGCCAGCAGCTTAAGAAGGGCGGGCTCCTACAATGAGCAGTTCTTC.

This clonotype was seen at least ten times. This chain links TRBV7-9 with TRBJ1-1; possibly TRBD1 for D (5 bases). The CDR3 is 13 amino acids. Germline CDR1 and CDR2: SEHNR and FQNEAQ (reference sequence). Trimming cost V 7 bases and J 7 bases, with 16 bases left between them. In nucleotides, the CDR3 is TGTGCCAGCATCCTACATGGGGCGGATGAAGCTTTCTTT. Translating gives CASILHGADEAFF.

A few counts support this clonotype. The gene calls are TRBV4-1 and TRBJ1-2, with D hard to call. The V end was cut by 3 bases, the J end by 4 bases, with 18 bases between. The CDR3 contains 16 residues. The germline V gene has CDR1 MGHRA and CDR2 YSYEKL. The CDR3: CASSHGNREGIYGYTF. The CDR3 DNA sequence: TGCGCCAGCAGCCACGGGAATCGGGAAGGGATCTATGGCTACACCTTC.

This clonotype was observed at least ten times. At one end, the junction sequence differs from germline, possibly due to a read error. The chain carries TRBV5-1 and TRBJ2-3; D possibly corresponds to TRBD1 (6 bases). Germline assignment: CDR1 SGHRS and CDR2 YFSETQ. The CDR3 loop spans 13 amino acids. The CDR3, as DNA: TGTGCCAGCAGCTTACAGGGCCCGGATACGCAGTATTTT. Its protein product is CASSLQGPDTQYF.

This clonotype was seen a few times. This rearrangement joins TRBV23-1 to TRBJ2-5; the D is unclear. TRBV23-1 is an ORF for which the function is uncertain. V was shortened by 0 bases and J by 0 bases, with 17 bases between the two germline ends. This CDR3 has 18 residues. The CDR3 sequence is CASSQSAASSVHQETQYF. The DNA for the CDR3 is TGCGCCAGCAGTCAATCCGCCGCGAGTTCGGTGCACCAAGAGACCCAGTACTTC.

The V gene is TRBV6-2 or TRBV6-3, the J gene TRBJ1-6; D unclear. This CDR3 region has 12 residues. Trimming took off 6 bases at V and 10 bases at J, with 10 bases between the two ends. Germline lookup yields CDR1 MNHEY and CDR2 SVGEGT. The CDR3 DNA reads TGTGCCAGCAGGGCACCGGCCTCACCCCTCCACTTT. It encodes CASRAPASPLHF.

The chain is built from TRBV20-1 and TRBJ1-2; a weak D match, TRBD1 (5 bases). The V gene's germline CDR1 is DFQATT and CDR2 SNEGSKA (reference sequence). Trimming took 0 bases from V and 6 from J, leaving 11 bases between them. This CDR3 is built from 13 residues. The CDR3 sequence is CSARDPEGHGYTF. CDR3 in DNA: TGCAGTGCTAGAGATCCGGAGGGGCATGGCTACACCTTC.

The CDR3: CASSPQGFSPGEYGYTF. The CDR3 region has the DNA TGTGCCAGCAGTCCCCAGGGGTTCTCTCCGGGAGAGTATGGCTACACCTTC. The J gene is TRBJ1-2, the V gene TRBV12-3 or TRBV12-4; tentative D call: TRBD1 (6 bases). The CDR3 length is 17 residues. V was cut by 5 bases and J by 5 bases, with 24 bases left in between.